This is a list of T cell receptor beta chains from one sample in a study of beta chain features in type 1 diabetes. Clones were sequenced by immunoSEQ multiplex PCR, and TCRdb holds only the in-frame ones, with some missing. The data show about 150,000 clones, with 6.5% to 8.5% seen just once and under 0.6% held by the top ten. Sequencing was done on a sample of central memory CD4+ T cells from blood. The source of these receptors is a man in his late teens or twenties with type 1 diabetes. Both conserved end residues are part of each CDR3. The D gene is left open where the match is weak. Clone size appears in some rows only: once, few, many, or a class for an expanded clone.

>TRBJ1-2|few|NA|TRBV27
TGTGCCAGTGGACAGCTCTATGGCTACACCTTC
CASGQLYGYTF
>TRBJ2-3|few|TRBD1|TRBV25-1
TGTGCCAGCAGTGCTCTGAGGGGGACAGCTACAGATACGCAGTATTTT
CASSALRGTATDTQYF
>TRBJ2-3|few|NA|TRBV5-1
TGCGCCAGCAGCCCTGGGGGGTATTGGCAGTATTTT
CASSPGGYWQYF
>TRBJ2-3|few|NA|TRBV7-2
TGTGCCAGCAGCTTAGTGTCTAGCGAAGATACGCAGTATTTT
CASSLVSSEDTQYF
>TRBJ1-2|NA|NA|TRBV4-2
TGTGCCAGCAGCCAAGGAGTCAATAACTATGGCTACACCTTC
CASSQGVNNYGYTF
>TRBJ2-4|few|NA|TRBV7-2
TGTGCCAGCAGCGTCAACAGGGCCAAAAACATTCAGTACTTC
CASSVNRAKNIQYF
>TRBJ2-7|few|NA|TRBV19
TGTGCCAGTAGTATAGGAATGGCGGGACGCGAGCAGTACTTC
CASSIGMAGREQYF
>TRBJ1-1|NA|NA|TRBV5-4
TGTGCCAGCAGCTTGGTACTCTGGGGACAAGAGAACACTGAAGCTTTCTTT
CASSLVLWGQENTEAFF
>TRBJ1-1|few|NA|TRBV30
TGTGCCTGGAGTGGGTTTCGCGGGGTGTGGGACACTGAAGCTTTCTTT
CAWSGFRGVWDTEAFF
>TRBJ2-1|NA|TRBD1|TRBV18
TGTGCCAGCTCACCAGAAGGGGGCGGATACAATGAGCAGTTCTTC
CASSPEGGGYNEQFF
>TRBJ1-1|NA|NA|TRBV6-5
TGTGCCAGCAGCCGACACCCGACAGTGAACACTGAAGCTTTCTTT
CASSRHPTVNTEAFF
>TRBJ2-7|few|TRBD1|TRBV30
TGTGCCTGGAGCCTTAGTCTATCGGGACAGAGGTACGAGCAGTACTTC
CAWSLSLSGQRYEQYF
>TRBJ1-3|few|NA|TRBV9
TGTGCCAGCAGCGTAGGGCGGGGAGCTGGAAACACCATATATTTT
CASSVGRGAGNTIYF
>TRBJ1-2|few|TRBD1|TRBV18
TGTGCCAGCACTGATTCGACAGGGGGCATATACTATGGCTACACCTTC
CASTDSTGGIYYGYTF
>TRBJ2-1|few|TRBD1|TRBV2
TGTGCCAGCAGCCGGGACAGGGACGATGAGCAGTTCTTC
CASSRDRDDEQFF
>TRBJ2-5|few|NA|TRBV6-1
TGTGCCAGCCGGGATATAACACAAGAGACCCAGTACTTC
CASRDITQETQYF
>TRBJ2-5|NA|NA|TRBV2
TGTGCCAGCAGTGAAGCAGGCCTAGGAGAGACCCAGTACTTC
CASSEAGLGETQYF
>TRBJ2-3|few|TRBD2|TRBV28
TGTGCCAGCAGTGATAGCGGGGGCACAGATACGCAGTATTTT
CASSDSGGTDTQYF
>TRBJ1-5|few|NA|TRBV10-3
TGTGCCACCACCCCGCATATCAGGGGCAATCAGCCCCAGCATTTT
CATTPHIRGNQPQHF
>TRBJ2-7|NA|NA|TRBV11-2
TGTGCCAGCAGCTTCATCCAGGCTTCCTACGAGCAGTACTTC
CASSFIQASYEQYF
>TRBJ2-5|many|TRBD1|TRBV30
TGTGCCGCTGGGACAGGGGGTCGAGAGACCCAGTACTTC
CAAGTGGRETQYF
>TRBJ1-2|few|NA|TRBV5-1
TGCGCCAGCAGCCGAGAGACAGGCTGGAATGGCTACACCTTC
CASSRETGWNGYTF
>TRBJ2-3|many|NA|TRBV19
TGTGCCAGTAGTTACTCAGGGGAACGCACAGATACGCAGTATTTT
CASSYSGERTDTQYF
>TRBJ2-7|NA|TRBD2|TRBV29-1
TGCAGCGTTGAATGGACTAGCGGGGTAGTCCACGAGCAGTACTTC
CSVEWTSGVVHEQYF
>TRBJ2-1|NA|NA|TRBV5-1
TGCGCCAGCAGCTTGGTATTAGCGGCCACTAATGAGCAGTTCTTC
CASSLVLAATNEQFF
>TRBJ2-7|few|TRBD2|TRBV5-1
TGCGCCAGCAGTCCCCGTAGCGGGAGGATACACGAGCAGTACTTC
CASSPRSGRIHEQYF
>TRBJ2-3|NA|NA|TRBV5-6
TGTGCCAGCAGCTTAACAGGGGAGGCGAGCACAGATACGCAGTATTTT
CASSLTGEASTDTQYF
>TRBJ2-5|few|NA|TRBV6-5
TGTGCCAGCAGTTACTCTCCAGGGGGGCTAGGGACCCAGTACTTC
CASSYSPGGLGTQYF
>TRBJ1-2|few|NA|TRBV18
TGTGCCAGCTCACCCAACCCGGGAAGTTATGGCTACACCTTC
CASSPNPGSYGYTF
>TRBJ2-5|few|TRBD2|TRBV23-1
TGCGCCAACCTAGCGGGGGGGCCCAACCCATTGCTCCAAGAGACCCAGTACTTC
CANLAGGPNPLLQETQYF
>TRBJ2-3|few|NA|TRBV11-2
TGTGCCAGCAGCTCTCCCGAGGCGGGGCACACAGATACGCAGTATTTT
CASSSPEAGHTDTQYF
>TRBJ1-5|NA|NA|TRBV7-2
TGTGCCAGCAGCTTGGCCCTTCGCAATCAGCCCCAGCATTTT
CASSLALRNQPQHF
>TRBJ2-2|many|TRBD1|TRBV4-3
TGCGCCAGCAGCCAAGGCGACAGGGGGACGACCGGGGAGCTGTTTTTT
CASSQGDRGTTGELFF
>TRBJ2-2|few|NA|TRBV7-9
TGTGCCAGCAGCTTAGGGACAGCATTCACCGGGGAGCTGTTTTTT
CASSLGTAFTGELFF
>TRBJ2-3|few|TRBD2|TRBV7-2
TGTGCCAGCAGTCGGGGGACTAACACAGATACGCAGTATTTT
CASSRGTNTDTQYF
>TRBJ2-2|few|NA|TRBV29-1
TGCAGCGCCGGCTACTTTGAGGCGAACACCGGGGAGCTGTTTTTT
CSAGYFEANTGELFF
>TRBJ2-2|NA|TRBD2|TRBV6-5
TGTGCCAGCAGAGTTCGGGGGGACACCGGGGAGCTGTTTTTT
CASRVRGDTGELFF
>TRBJ2-5|NA|TRBD2|TRBV6-1
TGTGCCATCAGTGAGGAGGGTAGCGGGGGCCGAGAGACCCAGTACTTC
CAISEEGSGGRETQYF
>TRBJ1-2|NA|TRBD1|TRBV18
TGTGCCAGCTCACCTTTTACAGGGGAGGAAGATGGCTACACCTTC
CASSPFTGEEDGYTF
>TRBJ1-5|few|NA|TRBV5-1
TGCGCCAGCAGCCACTACAGGGAAATGAGCAATCAGCCCCAGCATTTT
CASSHYREMSNQPQHF
>TRBJ2-1|few|TRBD2|TRBV6-6
TGTGCCAGCAGTTCCCTAGCGGGAGTATCGGGGGAGCAGTTCTTC
CASSSLAGVSGEQFF
>TRBJ1-1|few|NA|TRBV6-1
TGTGCCAGCAGTGACTTGAGACAGACTGAAGCTTTCTTT
CASSDLRQTEAFF
>TRBJ1-2|NA|NA|TRBV15
TGTGCCACCAGCAGGGGACATTCGTATGACTATGGCTACACCTTC
CATSRGHSYDYGYTF
>TRBJ2-4|NA|TRBD2|TRBV4-3
TGCGCCAGCAGCCAAGTGACTAGCGGGGGGGCTGGTTACAAAAACATTCAGTACTTC
CASSQVTSGGAGYKNIQYF
>TRBJ2-7|NA|NA|TRBV6-6
TGTGCCAGCAGAGGAACCAGGGATTTCGAGCAGTACTTC
CASRGTRDFEQYF
>TRBJ1-2|NA|NA|TRBV4-2
TGTGCCAGCAGCTTAAACACTGGCTACACCTTC
CASSLNTGYTF
>TRBJ2-1|few|TRBD2|TRBV30
TGTGCCTGTACGGGACTAGCGGGAACTTACTACAATGAGCAGTTCTTC
CACTGLAGTYYNEQFF
>TRBJ2-3|NA|TRBD2|TRBV5-1
TGCGCCAGCAGCTTGGCCCCGACTAGCGCTAGCACAGATACGCAGTATTTT
CASSLAPTSASTDTQYF
>TRBJ2-6|NA|NA|TRBV7-9
TGTGCCAGCAGCCAGTCCCATGGGGCCAACGTCCTGACTTTC
CASSQSHGANVLTF
>TRBJ2-5|few|TRBD1|TRBV15
TGTGCCACCAGCAGAGCGGGGACAGGGGAAGAGACCCAGTACTTC
CATSRAGTGEETQYF
>TRBJ1-1|many|NA|TRBV28
TGTGCCAGCATGACCCCTAGTCGAAACACTGAAGCTTTCTTT
CASMTPSRNTEAFF
>TRBJ1-1|few|TRBD1|TRBV25-1
TGTGCCAGCAGTGAAGGCGGACAGGGGATGACTGAAGCTTTCTTT
CASSEGGQGMTEAFF